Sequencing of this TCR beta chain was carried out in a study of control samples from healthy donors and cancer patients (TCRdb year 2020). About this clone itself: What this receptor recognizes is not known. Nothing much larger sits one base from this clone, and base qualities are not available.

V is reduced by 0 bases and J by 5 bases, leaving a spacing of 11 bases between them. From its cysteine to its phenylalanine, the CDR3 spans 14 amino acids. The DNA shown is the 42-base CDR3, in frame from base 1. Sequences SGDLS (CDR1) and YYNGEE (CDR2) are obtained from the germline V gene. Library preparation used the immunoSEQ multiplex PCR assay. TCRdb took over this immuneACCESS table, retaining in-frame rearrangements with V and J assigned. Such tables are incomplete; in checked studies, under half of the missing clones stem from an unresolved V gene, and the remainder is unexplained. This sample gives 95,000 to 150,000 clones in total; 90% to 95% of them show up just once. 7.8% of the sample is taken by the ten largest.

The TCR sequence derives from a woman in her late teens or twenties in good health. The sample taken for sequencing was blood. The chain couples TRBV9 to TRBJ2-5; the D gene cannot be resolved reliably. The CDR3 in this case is CASSVVDGTETQYF. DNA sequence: TGTGCCAGCAGCGTAGTCGACGGTACTGAGACCCAGTACTTC.